This is a list of T cell receptor beta chains from one sample in a study of blood T cells in healthy people across ages. TCRdb recomputed calls from the 5' RACE reads with MiXCR, one row per CDR3 protein. The table includes some 940,000 distinct CDR3 sequences, roughly 28% detected once. This sample was also put to use in a study of T cells of mothers and their children.

Source material: blood. All receptors derive from a woman between 40 and 55 years old in good health. Both conserved end residues are part of each CDR3. Fields, in order: J gene, V gene, CDR3 protein.

J: TRBJ2-1; V: TRBV25-1; CDR3: CASSGQGARYNEQFF
J: TRBJ1-6; V: TRBV9; CDR3: CASSVVQGSPLHF
J: TRBJ1-6; V: TRBV20-1; CDR3: CSASKGVNSPLHF
J: TRBJ1-6; V: TRBV28; CDR3: CASRLPGYNSPLHF
J: TRBJ1-6; V: TRBV6-1; CDR3: CASTSAGTYSPLHF
J: TRBJ1-1; V: TRBV10-2; CDR3: CASRETANTEAFF
J: TRBJ2-7; V: TRBV7-6; CDR3: CASSLAPGPYEQYF
J: TRBJ1-1; V: TRBV7-2; CDR3: CASSLGRLDTEAFF
J: TRBJ2-7; V: TRBV20-1; CDR3: CSLLDLNYEQYF
J: TRBJ2-7; V: TRBV5-1; CDR3: CASSLAAGSNYEQYF
J: TRBJ1-5; V: TRBV5-1; CDR3: CASSSNLNQPQHF
J: TRBJ1-6; V: TRBV28; CDR3: CASSYRGRESPLHF
J: TRBJ1-2; V: TRBV3-1; CDR3: CASSGTTGRGYTF
J: TRBJ1-4; V: TRBV6-1; CDR3: CASRPTPVSTNEKLFF
J: TRBJ1-2; V: TRBV27; CDR3: CASNPRGGSGVGYTF
J: TRBJ2-2; V: TRBV5-5; CDR3: CASRVRGLDTGELFF
J: TRBJ2-3; V: TRBV12-3/TRBV12-4; CDR3: CASTTGNRWYF
J: TRBJ2-5; V: TRBV2; CDR3: CASRGTQQKETQYF
J: TRBJ2-6; V: TRBV3-1; CDR3: CASNSGSGANVLTF
J: TRBJ2-2; V: TRBV20-1; CDR3: CSARKSNTGEPFF
J: TRBJ2-7; V: TRBV4-3; CDR3: CASGNTADEQYF
J: TRBJ1-2; V: TRBV29-1; CDR3: CSVQGENYGYTF
J: .; V: TRBV7-9; CDR3: CVSSLGEPGQGAYEQYF
J: TRBJ2-3; V: TRBV9; CDR3: CASNGQRSTDTQYF
J: TRBJ2-1; V: TRBV7-9; CDR3: CASSSTGKRWDYEQFF
J: TRBJ1-5; V: TRBV19; CDR3: CATSRERNQPQHF
J: TRBJ2-7; V: TRBV7-9; CDR3: CASSPELGFSSYEQYF
J: TRBJ2-3; V: TRBV5-1; CDR3: CASSWGQVRDTQYF
J: TRBJ1-1; V: TRBV20-1; CDR3: CSARSGTGAFLNTEAFF
J: .; V: TRBV9; CDR3: CASGVDGDLSYNEQYF
J: TRBJ2-5; V: TRBV9; CDR3: CANSVDGQMTETQYF
J: TRBJ1-6; V: TRBV7-2; CDR3: CASSRGGAGKPLHF
J: TRBJ1-2; V: TRBV29-1; CDR3: CSVTYRVFPGGYTF
J: TRBJ2-5; V: TRBV4-3; CDR3: CASSQDPGVGETQYF
J: TRBJ1-4; V: TRBV20-1; CDR3: CSARQGVDEKRFF
J: TRBJ1-2; V: TRBV7-9; CDR3: CASSLALLGAGGYTF
J: TRBJ2-1; V: TRBV29-1; CDR3: CSVELAPSKDNEQFF
J: TRBJ2-1; V: TRBV7-9; CDR3: CASSSSLGQGRFGGYNKQFF